A single sample gave rise to the 3 T cell receptor beta chains below, sequenced in a study of OX40 agonist ivuxolimab in advanced cancers. This table comes from immunoSEQ multiplex PCR, and its TCRdb copy is limited to in-frame clones, with some not included. The table shows some 65,000 clones, with 77% occurring only once. The sample here was CD4+ or CD8+ T cells sorted from blood, taken in a trial of the OX40 agonist ivuxolimab. The receptors were sampled from an adult with an advanced solid tumor such as melanoma, head and neck, liver or kidney cancer.

This chain uses TRBV30 with TRBJ1-1; tentatively, D is TRBD1 (6 bases). The CDR3 has 13 residues. V lost 2 bases and J lost 4, with 11 bases in between. Germline CDR1 is GTSNPN and CDR2 is SVGIG (reference sequence). CDR3 loop: CAWSRRGVTEAFF. The CDR3 DNA reads TGTGCCTGGAGTCGTAGGGGGGTCACTGAAGCTTTCTTT.

This clone appeared once. This sequence joins TRBV6-1 and TRBJ1-1, with 10 positions matching TRBD1. The V gene's germline CDR1 is MNHNS and CDR2 SASEGT. The CDR3 is 15 amino acids. Trimming at V came to 8 bases and at J to 4 bases, leaving 10 bases not matched to a gene. In DNA form, the CDR3 reads TGTGCCAGCGAGACCGGGACAGGGGATTTCACTGAAGCTTTCTTT. This gives the protein CASETGTGDFTEAFF.

V and J are TRBV19 and TRBJ1-5, with TRBD1 matching over 10 bases. V shed 6 bases, J shed 2 bases, and the junction held 1 base outside the gene matches. The CDR3 sequence is 14 residues long. Germline CDR1 LNHDA, CDR2 SQIVND (reference sequence). The CDR3 sequence is CASSGQGGNQPQHF. The CDR3 DNA reads as TGTGCCAGTAGCGGACAGGGGGGCAATCAGCCCCAGCATTTT.